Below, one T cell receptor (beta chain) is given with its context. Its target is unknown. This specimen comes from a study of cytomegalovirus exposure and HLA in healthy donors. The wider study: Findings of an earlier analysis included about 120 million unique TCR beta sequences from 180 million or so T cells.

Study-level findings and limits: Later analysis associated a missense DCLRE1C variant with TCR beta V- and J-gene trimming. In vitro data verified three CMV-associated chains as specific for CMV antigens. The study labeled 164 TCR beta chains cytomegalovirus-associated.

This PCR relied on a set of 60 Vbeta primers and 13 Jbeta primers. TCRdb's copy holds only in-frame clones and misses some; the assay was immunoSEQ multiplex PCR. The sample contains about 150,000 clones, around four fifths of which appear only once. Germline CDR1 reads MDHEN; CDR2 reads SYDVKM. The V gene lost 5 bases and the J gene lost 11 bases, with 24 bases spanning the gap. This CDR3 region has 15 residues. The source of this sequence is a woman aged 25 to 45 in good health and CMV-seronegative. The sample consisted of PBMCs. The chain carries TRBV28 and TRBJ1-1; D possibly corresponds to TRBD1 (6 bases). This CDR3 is CASSTWGLGTLSAFF. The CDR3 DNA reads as TGTGCCAGCAGTACTTGGGGGCTAGGGACCCTTAGCGCTTTCTTT.